These T cell receptor beta chains were read from a single sample in a study of shared clonotypes between healthy human individuals. This table comes from immunoSEQ multiplex PCR, and its TCRdb copy is limited to in-frame clones, with some not included. The sample includes approximately 2,000,000 clones, approximately 92% of them seen just once. The sequencing sample was made of naive CD8+ T cells from PBMCs. The receptors originated from a man between 18 and 29 years old in good health. Some clones in this sample may be carry-over from other donors' samples. Each CDR3 is given with its conserved first and last residue. D genes are given only for firm matches. Clone size is shown for a subset of rows, as once, few, many or a class of expanded clone.

abundance	v_gene	j_gene	d_gene	CDR3aa	CDR3nt
NA	TRBV5-5	TRBJ2-5	TRBD2	CASSLVVLRGSGGQETQYF	TGTGCCAGCAGCTTGGTCGTGCTCCGCGGGAGTGGGGGCCAAGAGACCCAGTACTTC
NA	TRBV27	TRBJ2-1	TRBD2	CASTGPSGRAADEQFF	TGTGCCAGCACCGGGCCTAGCGGGAGGGCCGCCGATGAGCAGTTCTTC
NA	TRBV7-9	TRBJ2-2	NA	CASSSDSNTGELFF	TGTGCCAGCAGCTCGGACTCGAACACCGGGGAGCTGTTTTTT
NA	TRBV19	TRBJ2-5	NA	CASSIDSEETQYF	TGTGCCAGTAGTATCGACAGCGAAGAGACCCAGTACTTC
NA	TRBV7-9	TRBJ1-4	NA	CASSSGPTNEKLFF	TGTGCCAGCAGCTCGGGACCGACCAATGAAAAACTGTTTTTT
NA	TRBV5-6	TRBJ2-1	TRBD1	CASSEIQGAGEQFF	TGTGCCAGCAGCGAGATACAGGGGGCTGGCGAGCAGTTCTTC
NA	TRBV27	TRBJ2-3	TRBD1	CASSLLRTGGTDTQYF	TGTGCCAGCAGTTTATTGAGGACAGGGGGCACAGATACGCAGTATTTT
once	TRBV9	TRBJ2-7	TRBD2	CASSVAGTSGTYEQYF	TGTGCCAGCAGCGTCGCCGGGACTAGCGGTACCTACGAGCAGTACTTC
NA	TRBV11-2	TRBJ2-7	NA	CASSSQGFDEQYF	TGTGCCAGCAGCTCCCAGGGGTTCGATGAGCAGTACTTC
NA	TRBV5-1	TRBJ2-7	NA	CASSLDPGQLAYEQYF	TGCGCCAGCAGCTTGGACCCGGGACAACTCGCCTACGAGCAGTACTTC
NA	TRBV12-5	TRBJ2-1	NA	CASGSRGNEQFF	TGTGCTAGTGGTTCGCGAGGCAATGAGCAGTTCTTC
NA	TRBV28	TRBJ2-7	TRBD1	CASSFFTGQGYEQYF	TGTGCCAGCAGTTTTTTTACGGGACAGGGGTACGAGCAGTACTTC
NA	TRBV5-1	TRBJ1-1	NA	CASSLYGGNTEAFF	TGCGCCAGCAGCTTGTATGGGGGGAACACTGAAGCTTTCTTT
NA	TRBV7-2	TRBJ1-2	TRBD1	CASSPRGTENGYTF	TGTGCCAGCAGCCCCCGAGGGACAGAAAATGGCTACACCTTC
NA	TRBV4-2	TRBJ1-2	TRBD1	CASSPTGYGYTF	TGTGCCAGCAGCCCGACAGGGTATGGCTACACCTTC
NA	TRBV28	TRBJ2-7	TRBD1	CATRRTGDYEQYF	TGTGCCACCCGGAGGACAGGGGACTACGAGCAGTACTTC
NA	TRBV6-5	TRBJ1-2	NA	CASSPTPLRGDGYTF	TGTGCCAGCAGCCCAACCCCTTTGAGAGGGGATGGCTACACCTTC
NA	TRBV7-9	TRBJ2-1	TRBD1	CASSLRGPSYNEQFF	TGTGCCAGCAGCTTAAGGGGGCCCTCCTACAATGAGCAGTTCTTC
NA	TRBV13	TRBJ1-4	NA	CASSLGAGWPGANEKLFF	TGTGCCAGCAGCTTAGGGGCAGGGTGGCCCGGGGCTAATGAAAAACTGTTTTTT
NA	TRBV4-1	TRBJ1-1	NA	CASSPRQTTEAFF	TGCGCCAGCAGCCCAAGACAGACCACTGAAGCTTTCTTT
NA	TRBV6-6	TRBJ2-7	NA	CASSIQGEGSYEQYF	TGTGCCAGCAGTATACAGGGAGAAGGTTCCTACGAGCAGTACTTC
NA	TRBV4-1	TRBJ2-7	NA	CASSQGPGIGSSYEQYF	TGCGCCAGCAGCCAAGGACCGGGAATAGGAAGCTCCTACGAGCAGTACTTC
NA	TRBV7-9	TRBJ2-1	TRBD2	CASSPSTTSGRSYNEQFF	TGTGCCAGCAGCCCGTCGACGACTAGCGGCCGCTCCTACAATGAGCAGTTCTTC
NA	TRBV27	TRBJ1-5	NA	CASSLSKGRSQPQHF	TGTGCCAGCAGTTTATCCAAGGGAAGGAGTCAGCCCCAGCATTTT
NA	TRBV7-8	TRBJ2-7	NA	CASSPAQGPLEQYF	TGTGCCAGCAGCCCGGCCCAGGGTCCCCTGGAGCAGTACTTC
NA	TRBV7-2	TRBJ2-7	NA	CASSLFTGLRGEDEQYF	TGTGCCAGCAGCTTATTCACGGGACTCAGGGGGGAGGACGAGCAGTACTTC
NA	TRBV9	TRBJ2-1	TRBD2	CASSFRGLAGDDEQFF	TGTGCCAGCAGCTTCCGGGGGCTAGCGGGGGACGATGAGCAGTTCTTC
NA	TRBV9	TRBJ2-7	NA	CASSVGWEQVDEQYF	TGTGCCAGCAGCGTAGGGTGGGAGCAGGTGGACGAGCAGTACTTC
NA	TRBV7-9	TRBJ1-1	NA	CASSSQDGNTEAFF	TGTGCCAGCAGCTCCCAAGACGGGAACACTGAAGCTTTCTTT
once	TRBV14	TRBJ2-5	NA	CASSYLGSQETQYF	TGTGCCAGCAGCTACCTAGGCAGTCAAGAGACCCAGTACTTC
NA	TRBV5-6	TRBJ2-1	NA	CASLTYNEQFF	TGTGCCAGCCTAACCTACAATGAGCAGTTCTTC
NA	TRBV6-6	TRBJ2-1	NA	CASRDPRGFPVDEQFF	TGTGCCAGCAGGGATCCGAGGGGGTTCCCAGTGGATGAGCAGTTCTTC
NA	TRBV5-4	TRBJ2-7	TRBD1	CASSLGQAVYERYF	TGTGCCAGCAGCCTGGGACAGGCCGTGTACGAGCGGTACTTC
NA	TRBV27	TRBJ2-1	TRBD2	CASSSTSGNLYNEQFF	TGTGCCAGCAGTTCCACTAGCGGAAACCTCTACAATGAGCAGTTCTTC
NA	TRBV6-5	TRBJ1-1	TRBD1	CASSFGTAYTEAFF	TGTGCCAGCAGTTTTGGGACAGCCTACACTGAAGCTTTCTTT
NA	TRBV9	TRBJ2-3	NA	CASSVEGLTDTQYF	TGTGCCAGCAGCGTAGAGGGACTTACAGATACGCAGTATTTT
NA	TRBV7-6	TRBJ2-1	TRBD2	CASSPLASGNEQFF	TGTGCCAGCAGCCCACTCGCTAGCGGGAATGAGCAGTTCTTC
NA	TRBV5-1	TRBJ2-5	NA	CASSLDLLAIQETQYF	TGCGCCAGCAGCTTGGACCTCCTAGCAATACAAGAGACCCAGTACTTC
NA	TRBV28	TRBJ2-3	TRBD2	CASTWEGRGDTQYF	TGTGCCAGCACGTGGGAGGGCCGAGGAGATACGCAGTATTTT
NA	TRBV11-2	TRBJ2-7	NA	CASSFFSYPYEQYF	TGTGCCAGCAGCTTTTTTTCCTACCCCTACGAGCAGTACTTC
NA	TRBV19	TRBJ2-2	NA	CASGFEDRTGELFF	TGTGCCAGTGGATTTGAAGATCGCACCGGGGAGCTGTTTTTT
NA	TRBV5-1	TRBJ2-1	NA	CASSLAGSQHNEQFF	TGCGCCAGCAGCTTGGCGGGTAGCCAGCACAATGAGCAGTTCTTC
NA	TRBV21-1	TRBJ2-7	NA	CASSRLFLAGSYEQYF	TGTGCCAGCAGCAGACTATTTCTAGCGGGCTCCTACGAGCAGTACTTC
NA	TRBV7-3	TRBJ2-2	NA	CASSLLGGTNTGELFF	TGTGCCAGCAGCTTATTGGGGGGAACGAACACCGGGGAGCTGTTTTTT
NA	TRBV11-2	TRBJ2-7	NA	CASSTGPLDEQYF	TGTGCCAGCAGCACCGGGCCCCTCGACGAGCAGTACTTC
NA	TRBV28	TRBJ1-5	NA	CASWENLEGYYSNQPQHF	TGTGCCAGCTGGGAAAACTTAGAAGGGTATTATAGCAATCAGCCCCAGCATTTT
NA	TRBV6-5	TRBJ2-7	NA	CASSPDLPNEQYF	TGTGCCAGCAGTCCGGACCTTCCCAACGAGCAGTACTTC
once	TRBV30	TRBJ2-7	NA	CAWSVGVTVYLSYEQYF	TGTGCCTGGAGTGTAGGGGTGACAGTCTACCTCTCCTACGAGCAGTACTTC
NA	TRBV7-7	TRBJ2-1	TRBD2	CASSFSGRAGEQFF	TGTGCCAGCAGCTTTAGCGGGAGGGCGGGTGAGCAGTTCTTC
NA	TRBV7-8	TRBJ2-5	TRBD2	CATFGGVGTQYF	TGTGCCACATTCGGGGGGGTCGGGACCCAGTACTTC